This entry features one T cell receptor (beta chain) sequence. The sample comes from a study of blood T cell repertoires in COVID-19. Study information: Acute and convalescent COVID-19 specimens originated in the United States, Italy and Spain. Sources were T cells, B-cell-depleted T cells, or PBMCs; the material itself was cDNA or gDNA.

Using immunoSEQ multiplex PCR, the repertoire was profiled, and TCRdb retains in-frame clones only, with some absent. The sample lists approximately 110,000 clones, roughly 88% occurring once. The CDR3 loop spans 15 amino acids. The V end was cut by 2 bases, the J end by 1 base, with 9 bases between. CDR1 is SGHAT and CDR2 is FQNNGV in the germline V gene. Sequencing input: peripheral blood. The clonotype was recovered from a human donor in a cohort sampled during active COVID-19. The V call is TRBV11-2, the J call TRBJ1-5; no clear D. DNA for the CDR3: TGTGCCAGCAGCTTATCTCTCCAGAGCAATCAGCCCCAGCATTTT. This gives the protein CASSLSLQSNQPQHF.